This T cell receptor (beta chain) was sequenced for a study of tumor and adjacent non-tumor tissue in lung cancer. The wider study: There were about twelve adenocarcinoma, 2 squamous cell carcinoma and 1 small cell lung cancer cases.

Three rounds of nested PCR, following a modified ARM-PCR protocol, produced the TCRbeta library. TCRdb passed the multiplex PCR reads through MiXCR, listing each CDR3 protein once. Among 85,000 or so distinct CDR3 sequences, 65% to 80% were seen once, and the ten largest hold about a fifth. The template was RNA from unsorted bulk tissue. This non-tumor lung sample came from over 3 cm beyond the tumor edge. Between August and November 2014, newly diagnosed, chemotherapy-naive lung cancer patients underwent thoracic surgery in China. In this sample, this clonotype is medium-sized. Sequenced material: distant non-tumor lung tissue. The TCR was taken from a woman in her 50s with non-small cell lung cancer.

CDR3 in amino acids: CSVAWDGPQHF. CDR3 nucleotide sequence: TGCAGCGTTGCTTGGGACGGACCCCAGCATTTT. The chain links TRBV29-1 to TRBJ1-5; tentative D call: TRBD1 (5 bases). Trimming stripped 4 bases from V and 10 bases from J, with 11 bases between. The CDR3 extends over 11 amino acids. Germline CDR1 is SQVTM and CDR2 is ANQGSEA.